These 18 T cell receptor beta chains share one sample of origin, sequenced in a study of PD-1 blockade in classical Hodgkin lymphoma. Assay used: immunoSEQ multiplex PCR; TCRdb lists only in-frame clones, some missing. The table records 40,000 to 45,000 clones, 65% to 70% of them present only once. Time point given: cycle 4 day 1 (C4D1), after six to seven weeks of nivolumab. Each of the patients experienced relapse following autologous stem cell transplantation, and their brentuximab vedotin exposure differed. The source material was peripheral blood mononuclear cells (PBMCs), sampled before the fourth cycle of nivolumab. The receptors stem from a human donor with classical Hodgkin lymphoma.

This chain uses TRBV5-1 with TRBJ2-1, with 8 bases lining up with TRBD1. This CDR3 has 16 amino acids. Germline CDR1 and CDR2: SGHRS and YFSETQ. The trim removed 0 bases at V and 1 base at J, leaving 3 bases unmatched. Written as DNA, the CDR3 is TGCGCCAGCAGCTTGGGGGGACAGGTATCCTACAATGAGCAGTTCTTC. This translates into CASSLGGQVSYNEQFF.

This clone was found a few times. This chain links TRBV5-4 with TRBJ2-6; D unclear. Trimming pared 0 bases from V and 1 base from J, leaving 5 bases between. The germline V gene encodes CDR1 SGHNT and CDR2 YYREEE (reference sequence). CDR3 size: 15 residues. CDR3 protein: CASSLGLSGANVLTF. The CDR3 DNA reads as TGTGCCAGCAGCTTGGGGTTGTCTGGGGCCAACGTCCTGACTTTC.

Notes on this clone: Other DNA sequences of this sample code for an identical CDR3. J is TRBJ1-3 and V is TRBV15, with a possible D match to TRBD1 (5 bases). The V end was cut by 0 bases, the J end by 2 bases, with 8 bases between. In germline, CDR1 is LNHNV, CDR2 YYDKDF (reference sequence). This CDR3 has 15 amino acids. The chain's CDR3 is CATSRDRDPGNTIYF. The CDR3 DNA follows: TGTGCCACCAGCAGAGATCGGGACCCTGGAAACACCATATATTTT.

J is TRBJ2-1 and V is TRBV18; D perhaps matches TRBD1 (7 bases). CDR1 is KGHSH and CDR2 is LQKENI in the germline V gene. With 3 bases removed from V and 2 bases from J, the gap between germline ends came to 11 bases. The CDR3 totals 15 residues. The DNA for the CDR3 is TGTGCCAGCTCACCCGCAGGGGGGACCTACAATGAGCAGTTCTTC. Protein product: CASSPAGGTYNEQFF.

V usage is TRBV5-4 and J usage is TRBJ2-3; 9 bases are shared with TRBD1. The CDR3 has 16 amino acids. Germline V gene data show CDR1 as SGHNT and CDR2 as YYREEE (reference sequence). J was trimmed by 0 bases and V by 0 bases; bases with no gene match: 2. CDR3: CASSLAGQGSTDTQYF. CDR3 DNA: TGTGCCAGCAGCTTGGCGGGACAGGGTAGCACAGATACGCAGTATTTT.

The genes are TRBV19 and TRBJ1-2; D is possibly TRBD1 (6 bases). Trimming removed 6 bases from V and 4 bases from J, with 21 bases in between. Germline-derived CDR1 and CDR2 are LNHDA and SQIVND (reference sequence). This CDR3 is built from 16 residues. Here the CDR3 reads CASSQDSVQSTYGYTF. The CDR3, as DNA: TGTGCCAGTAGCCAGGACAGCGTTCAGTCGACCTATGGCTACACCTTC.

J is TRBJ2-2 and V is TRBV7-8; D possibly corresponds to TRBD1 (6 bases). CDR3 length equals 14 residues. The germline V gene encodes CDR1 SGHVS and CDR2 FQNEAQ. Trimming took 5 bases from V and 7 from J, leaving 14 bases between them. CDR3 residues: CASSHLGQIGELFF. In nucleotides, the CDR3 is TGTGCCAGCAGCCACCTAGGACAGATCGGGGAGCTGTTTTTT. Complete variable domain (other parts from reference TRBV7-8 and TRBJ2-2): GAGVSQSPRYKVAKRGQDVALRCDPISGHVSLFWYQQALGQGPEFLTYFQNEAQLDKSGLPSDRFFAERPEGSVSTLKIQRTQQEDSAVYLCASSHLGQIGELFFGEGSRLTVL.

This chain joins TRBV5-1 and TRBJ1-6, with D maybe TRBD1 (6 bases). Trimming cost V 5 bases and J 10 bases, with 19 bases left between them. From germline, CDR1 is SGHRS and CDR2 YFSETQ. CDR3 size: 15 residues. CDR3 nucleotide sequence: TGCGCCAGCAGACAAAGGACAGCCAACGACTCACCCCTCCACTTT. It encodes CASRQRTANDSPLHF.

The rearrangement uses TRBV19 and TRBJ2-1; D is unresolved. The CDR3 length is 15 residues. Looked up from germline, CDR1 is LNHDA and CDR2 is SQIVND (reference sequence). Deletions cut 1 base from V and 1 base from J, with 8 bases between. CDR3 residues: CASSIVQNSYNEQFF. CDR3 coding DNA: TGTGCCAGTAGTATAGTGCAAAATTCCTACAATGAGCAGTTCTTC.

The V and J genes are TRBV4-3 and TRBJ1-1; a possible D gene is TRBD1 (6 bases). CDR3 length equals 18 residues. Trimming shortened V by 0 bases and J by 0 bases, and 17 bases separated the two germline ends. Per the germline V gene, CDR1 is LGHNA and CDR2 is YSLEER. The CDR3 sequence is CASSQDWGAAAMNTEAFF. CDR3 nucleotide sequence: TGCGCCAGCAGCCAAGATTGGGGGGCTGCAGCAATGAACACTGAAGCTTTCTTT.

This clone was found a few times. V gene TRBV5-1 combines with J gene TRBJ1-1; TRBD1 matches at 8 bases. The CDR3 is 14 residues long. CDR1 and CDR2 from the germline V gene are SGHRS and YFSETQ. V trimming: 4 bases; J trimming: 3 bases; junction bases outside the gene matches: 5. The CDR3, as DNA: TGCGCCAGCAGCATCAGGGGGCGGGACACTGAAGCTTTCTTT. It specifies CASSIRGRDTEAFF.

This clone turned up a few times. At the DNA level, this CDR3 is encoded by other sequences in the same sample as well. This sequence joins TRBV7-6 and TRBJ1-5, with D uncertain. There are 13 residues in the CDR3. In germline, CDR1 is SGHVS, CDR2 FNYEAQ. The V gene lost 1 base and the J gene lost 5 bases, with 6 bases spanning the gap. CDR3 amino acids: CASSLEADQPQHF. The CDR3 DNA sequence: TGTGCCAGCAGCTTAGAGGCGGATCAGCCCCAGCATTTT.

The V call is TRBV7-3, the J call TRBJ2-3; D not resolved. The CDR3 runs to 14 residues. Germline CDR1 and CDR2: SGHTA and FQGTGA. Trimming shortened V by 2 bases and J by 3 bases, and 9 bases separated the two germline ends. Here the CDR3 DNA reads TGTGCCAGCAGCTTAGGAAGCAGGACAGATACGCAGTATTTT. It is translated as CASSLGSRTDTQYF.

The chain links TRBV7-3 to TRBJ1-6; D remains unclear. The CDR3 covers 15 residues. The germline V and J ends were trimmed by 0 bases and 8 bases, with 11 bases remaining between them. CDR1 and CDR2 (germline): SGHTA, FQGTGA. The CDR3 coding sequence is TGTGCCAGCAGCTTAACGGCAGGTTGGGATTCACCCCTCCACTTT. Translated, it gives CASSLTAGWDSPLHF. The entire variable domain, with the rest obtained from reference TRBV7-3 and TRBJ1-6, is as follows: GAGVSQTPSNKVTEKGKYVELRCDPISGHTALYWYRQSLGQGPEFLIYFQGTGAADDSGLPNDRFFAVRPEGSVSTLKIQRTERGDSAVYLCASSLTAGWDSPLHFGNGTRLTVT.

Only a few counts were recorded for this clone. V usage is TRBV15 and J usage is TRBJ2-7; possible D gene TRBD1, 7 bases. CDR1 LNHNV and CDR2 YYDKDF come from the germline V gene (reference sequence). Trimming cost V 4 bases and J 9 bases, with 22 bases left between them. The length of the CDR3 is 15 residues. The CDR3 protein is CATSTRTGGDLGQYF. CDR3 in DNA: TGTGCCACCAGCACGAGGACAGGTGGGGACTTGGGGCAGTACTTC.

The chain links TRBV5-4 to TRBJ2-5; either TRBD1 or TRBD2 may supply D (5 bases each). The germline V gene encodes CDR1 SGHNT and CDR2 YYREEE (reference sequence). The CDR3 contains 13 residues. The V and J ends lost 4 bases and 3 bases respectively, with 10 bases between them. CDR3: CASSAGTEETQYF. The CDR3 DNA follows: TGTGCCAGCAGCGCCGGGACGGAAGAGACCCAGTACTTC.

The CDR3 loop reads CASSFGTRGGNEQFF. CDR3 DNA sequence: TGTGCCAGCAGCTTCGGGACTAGAGGCGGCAATGAGCAGTTCTTC. The chain has TRBV5-8 and TRBJ2-1, with 8 bases aligning to TRBD2. The V segment lost 2 bases and the J segment 6 bases; nucleotides outside the gene matches: 7. The CDR3 totals 15 residues. CDR1 is SGHTS, CDR2 YDEGEE, per germline.

This clone was picked up one time. This chain connects TRBV6-1 to TRBJ1-1; D uncertain. CDR3 length: 14 amino acids. Trimming took off 6 bases at V and 7 bases at J, with 18 bases between the two ends. The germline V gene encodes CDR1 MNHNS and CDR2 SASEGT. CDR3 nucleotides: TGTGCCAGCAGCGGTCCAGCACTACAGCTTGAAGCTTTCTTT. This gives the protein CASSGPALQLEAFF.